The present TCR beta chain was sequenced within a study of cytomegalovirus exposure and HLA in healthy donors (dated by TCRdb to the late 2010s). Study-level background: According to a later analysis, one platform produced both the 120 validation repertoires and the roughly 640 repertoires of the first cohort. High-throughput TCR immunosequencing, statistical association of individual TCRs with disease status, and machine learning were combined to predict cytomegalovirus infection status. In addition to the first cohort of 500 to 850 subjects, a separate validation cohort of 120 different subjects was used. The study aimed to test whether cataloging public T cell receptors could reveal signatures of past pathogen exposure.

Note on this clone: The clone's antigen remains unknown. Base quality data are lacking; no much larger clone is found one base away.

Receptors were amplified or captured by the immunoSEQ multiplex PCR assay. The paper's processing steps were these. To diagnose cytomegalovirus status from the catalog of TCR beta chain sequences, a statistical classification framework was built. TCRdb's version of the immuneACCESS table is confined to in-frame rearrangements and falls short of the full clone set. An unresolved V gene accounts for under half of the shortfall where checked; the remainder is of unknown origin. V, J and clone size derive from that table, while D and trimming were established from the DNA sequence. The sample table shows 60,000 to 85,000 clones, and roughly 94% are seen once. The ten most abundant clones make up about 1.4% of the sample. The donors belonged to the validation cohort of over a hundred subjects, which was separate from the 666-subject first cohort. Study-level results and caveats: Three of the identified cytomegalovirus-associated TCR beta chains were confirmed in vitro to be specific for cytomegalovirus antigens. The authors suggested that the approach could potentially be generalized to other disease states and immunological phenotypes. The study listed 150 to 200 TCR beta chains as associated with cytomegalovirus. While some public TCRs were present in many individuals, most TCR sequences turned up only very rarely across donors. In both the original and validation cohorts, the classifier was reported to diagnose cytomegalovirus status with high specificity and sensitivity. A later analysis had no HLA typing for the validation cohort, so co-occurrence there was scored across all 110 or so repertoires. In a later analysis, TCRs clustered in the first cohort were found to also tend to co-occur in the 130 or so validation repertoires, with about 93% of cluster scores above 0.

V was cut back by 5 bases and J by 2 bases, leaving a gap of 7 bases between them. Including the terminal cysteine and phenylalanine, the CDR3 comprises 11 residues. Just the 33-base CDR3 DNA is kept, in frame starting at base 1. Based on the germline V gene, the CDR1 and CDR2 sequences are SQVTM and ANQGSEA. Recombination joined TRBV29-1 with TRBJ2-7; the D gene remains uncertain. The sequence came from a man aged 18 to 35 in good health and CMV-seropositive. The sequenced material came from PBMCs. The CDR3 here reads CSVREPYEQYF. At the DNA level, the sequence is TGCAGCGTTCGCGAGCCCTACGAGCAGTACTTC.